This TCR beta chain was sequenced during a study of T cell changes during pregnancy in multiple sclerosis. CDR3 size: 14 residues. Germline V CDR1 and CDR2: SGHTA, FQGNSA. V dropped 1 base and J dropped 0 bases, with 7 bases sitting between them. Clones were read by immunoSEQ multiplex PCR, and TCRdb kept only the in-frame ones, dropping some. The sample yields more than 55,000 clones, roughly 94% seen once. The clonotype comes from a female donor with multiple sclerosis, enrolled in a pregnancy study. Sequences were derived from CD8+ T cells from peripheral blood mononuclear cells, sampled after pregnancy. This chain links TRBV7-2 with TRBJ2-7; D not certain. The CDR3 region has the DNA TGTGCCAGCAGCTTAGGGCTCAACTCCTACGAGCAGTACTTC. This gives the protein CASSLGLNSYEQYF.